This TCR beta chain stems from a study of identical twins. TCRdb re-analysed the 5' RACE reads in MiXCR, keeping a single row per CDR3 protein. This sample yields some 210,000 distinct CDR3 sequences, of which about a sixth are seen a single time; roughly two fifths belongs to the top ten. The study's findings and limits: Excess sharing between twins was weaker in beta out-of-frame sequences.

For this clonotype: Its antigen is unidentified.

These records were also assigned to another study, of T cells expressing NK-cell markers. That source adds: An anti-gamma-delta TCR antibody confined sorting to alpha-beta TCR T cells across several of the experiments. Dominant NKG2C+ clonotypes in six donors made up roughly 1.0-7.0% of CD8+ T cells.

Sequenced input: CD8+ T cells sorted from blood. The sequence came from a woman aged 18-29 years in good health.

The CDR3 coding sequence is TGTGCCAGCAGTGCCCAGGGGATGGAGTCACCCCTCCACTTT. Its translation: CASSAQGMESPLHF. The rearrangement joins TRBV2 to TRBJ1-6, with a possible D match to TRBD1 (6 bases). Deletions cut 4 bases from V and 10 bases from J, with 14 bases between. This CDR3 has 14 residues. The germline CDR1 and CDR2 sequences are SNHLY and FYNNEI.